These T cell receptor beta chains were read from a single sample in a study of T cells after yellow fever vaccination. TCRdb used MiXCR to reprocess the 5' RACE reads, holding one entry per CDR3 protein. This sample has around 610,000 distinct CDR3 sequences, with approximately 13% found just once. Sequencing used PBMCs, obtained on the day of the yellow fever booster vaccination. The receptors stem from a man under 40 who received the YFV17D yellow fever vaccine. Both conserved end residues are part of each CDR3. D genes are given only for firm matches. Part of the rows lack a size; the others show once, few, many or a class for expanded clones.

TRBJ2-3	TRBD2	TRBV7-2	many	TGTGCCAGCAGCTTAAGAGGGAGGGATGATACGCAGTATTTT	CASSLRGRDDTQYF
TRBJ2-7	.	TRBV5-4	.	TGTGCCAGCAGCTTGGCCGGCACCTACTCGGGCGAGCAGTACTTC	CASSLAGTYSGEQYF
TRBJ2-6	TRBD2	TRBV30	.	TGTGCCTGGACCGGGACTAGCGGGAGAGCTGGGGCCAACGTCCTGACTTTC	CAWTGTSGRAGANVLTF
TRBJ2-3	.	TRBV7-2	.	TGTGCCAGCAGCTTAGACCCAACTAGGGCCCGGAGTACGCAGTATTTT	CASSLDPTRARSTQYF
TRBJ2-6	.	TRBV7-2	many	TGTGCCAGCAGCTTTAGCAGGACTGGGGCCAACGTCCTGACTTTC	CASSFSRTGANVLTF
TRBJ2-4	TRBD2	TRBV11-2	.	TGTGCCAGCAGCTTAGCAACTAGCGGGAGGGACATTCAGTACTTC	CASSLATSGRDIQYF
TRBJ2-1	TRBD1	TRBV6-1	few	TGTGCCAGCAGCAAGATACGGGGGACAGGGAAGTTCTTC	CASSKIRGTGKFF
TRBJ1-4	TRBD1	TRBV4-2	.	TGTGCCAGCAGCCTTCCCCGTCGGGGACAGGCACTACTAACTAATGAAAAACTGTTTTTT	CASSLPRRGQALLTNEKLFF
TRBJ2-7	.	TRBV5-5	few	TGTGCCAGCAGCTTGTCGGCGGTCCGTGGGGACGAGCAGTACTTC	CASSLSAVRGDEQYF
TRBJ2-5	TRBD2	TRBV6-2/TRBV6-3	once	TGTGCCAGCACTCCCCCGACAGCGACTAGCGGGAGTGAGACCCAGTACTTC	CASTPPTATSGSETQYF
TRBJ2-7	.	TRBV7-2	many	TGTGCCAGGAGGTGGTACGAGCAGTACTTC	CARRWYEQYF
TRBJ2-3	.	TRBV18	many	TGTGCCAGCTCACCGACAGGTGGAAGCACAGATACGCAGTATTTT	CASSPTGGSTDTQYF
TRBJ1-6	.	TRBV25-1	.	TGTGCCAGCAGTGAAGTCCGTGATTCACCCCTCCACTTT	CASSEVRDSPLHF
TRBJ2-7	TRBD2	TRBV7-2	many	TGTGCCAGCAGCGCGAGGACTAGCGGACCCTACGAGCAGTACTTC	CASSARTSGPYEQYF
TRBJ2-3	.	TRBV7-9	.	TGTGCCAGCACCTCCTCGGGCGGAGATACGCAGTATTTT	CASTSSGGDTQYF
TRBJ2-3	TRBD2	TRBV9	once	TGTGCCAGCAGCACCCCTCGGGAGGAGAGCACAGATACGCAGTATTTT	CASSTPREESTDTQYF
TRBJ2-5	TRBD1	TRBV7-3	.	TGTGCCAGCAGCGACAAAACAGGGGTGGAACAAGAGACCCAGTACTTC	CASSDKTGVEQETQYF
TRBJ2-4	.	TRBV7-3	.	TGTGCCAGCAGCCCGACAGGGAGGGCGGAAAAAAACATTCAGTACTTC	CASSPTGRAEKNIQYF
TRBJ2-5	.	TRBV3-1	.	TGTGCCAGCAGCCAAGAGAACGTCCCGGCGGAGACCCAGTACTTC	CASSQENVPAETQYF
TRBJ1-2	.	TRBV6-1	few	TGTGCCAGCAGTGAAGCCCCCGGGCCGAAGATGGGCTACACCTTC	CASSEAPGPKMGYTF
TRBJ2-2	.	TRBV24-1	.	TGTGCCACCAGTCCGGACAGACTATTTCTATCGAACACCGGGGAGCTGTTTTTT	CATSPDRLFLSNTGELFF
TRBJ2-3	.	TRBV2	.	TGTGCCAGCAAACTTGAGCCGGGACTGGCTATGTCAGATACGCAGTATTTT	CASKLEPGLAMSDTQYF
TRBJ2-3	.	TRBV29-1	few	TGCAGCGTTGAACGGCAGAATACCATCGATACGCAGTATTTT	CSVERQNTIDTQYF
TRBJ2-7	.	TRBV7-2	.	TGTGCCAGCAGCTTAGCGCCCGGATACTACGAGCAGTACTTC	CASSLAPGYYEQYF
TRBJ1-2	.	TRBV4-2	few	TGTGCCAGCAGCCAAGACCAGACGGTGGTATGGGGCTACACCTTC	CASSQDQTVVWGYTF
TRBJ2-5	TRBD1	TRBV3-1	.	TGTGCCAGCATCCCCTTTCCGGGACAGCAAGAGACCCAGTACTTC	CASIPFPGQQETQYF
TRBJ2-3	TRBD2	TRBV20-1	few	TGCAGTGCCCCTAGGGCGGGAGCGCCGGGGGCAGATACGCAGTATTTT	CSAPRAGAPGADTQYF
TRBJ2-5	.	TRBV5-1	.	TGCGCCAGCAGCGTCCGGGACGGCCAAGGGACCCAGTACTTC	CASSVRDGQGTQYF
TRBJ2-3	.	TRBV5-4	.	TGTGCCAGCAGCTTGGCGGGGAGCCCACCAGATACGCAGTATTTT	CASSLAGSPPDTQYF
TRBJ2-2	.	TRBV28	few	TGTGCCATACAGGGTTACACCGGGGAGCTGTTTTTT	CAIQGYTGELFF
TRBJ2-1	TRBD1	TRBV3-1	once	TGTGCCAGCAGCCAAGATGGAGTGGGACAGGCCTACAATGAGCAGTTCTTC	CASSQDGVGQAYNEQFF
TRBJ2-5	TRBD2	TRBV25-1	.	TGTGCCAGCCATGAGGGGAGGGCCGTGACTGAGACCCAGTACTTC	CASHEGRAVTETQYF
TRBJ2-7	.	TRBV29-1	.	TGCAGCGTTGTTCTGGTACTGGGGCGGTACGAGCAGTACTTC	CSVVLVLGRYEQYF
TRBJ2-1	.	TRBV6-2/TRBV6-3	few	TGTGCCAGCAGTTACTCGGATACGGACTTGTTCAATGAGCAGTTCTTC	CASSYSDTDLFNEQFF
TRBJ2-7	TRBD1	TRBV7-8	.	TGTGCCAGCAGCGTAACCGGGACAGGAAGCTACGAGCAGTACTTC	CASSVTGTGSYEQYF
TRBJ1-5	.	TRBV30	.	TGTGCCTGGAGTAGGGGCAGCTCCAATCAGCCCCAGCATTTT	CAWSRGSSNQPQHF
TRBJ1-4	.	TRBV11-2	.	TGTGCCAGCAGCACCCTCGTCCTCCGTAATGAAAAACTGTTTTTT	CASSTLVLRNEKLFF
TRBJ2-1	TRBD2	TRBV9	few	TGTGCCAGCAGCGTAGTCCCTAAAAGCGGGAGAGTCTACAATGAGCAGTTCTTC	CASSVVPKSGRVYNEQFF
TRBJ2-6	.	TRBV7-2	once	TGTGCCAGCAGCTCGACACAGGTAGCCGGGGCCAACGTCCTGACTTTC	CASSSTQVAGANVLTF
TRBJ2-5	TRBD1	TRBV9	.	TGTGCCAGCAGCGTAGGCTTAGGGGGCGGGTTGAGCCAAGAGACCCAGTACTTC	CASSVGLGGGLSQETQYF
TRBJ2-7	.	TRBV14	.	TGTGCCAGCAGCCAATACCAGGGCGAGCAGTACTTC	CASSQYQGEQYF
TRBJ2-7	.	TRBV6-2/TRBV6-3	few	TGTGCCAGCAGTTACTTTAGCGGCGACAGAGCTGCCTACGAGCAGTACTTC	CASSYFSGDRAAYEQYF
TRBJ2-6	.	TRBV5-1	.	TGCGCCAGCAGCTTGGGACCTTTGAGCTCTGGGGCCAACGTCCTGACTTTC	CASSLGPLSSGANVLTF
TRBJ1-3	.	TRBV7-2	many	TGTGCCAGCAGCTCTTCATCTGGAAACACCATATATTTT	CASSSSSGNTIYF
TRBJ2-1	.	TRBV19	.	TGTGCCAGTAGTTCCCCGGGACCGCCATACAATGAGCAGTTCTTC	CASSSPGPPYNEQFF
TRBJ2-1	TRBD2	TRBV12-3/TRBV12-4	few	TGTGCCAGCAGACAACCGGGGGGTGAGCAGTTCTTC	CASRQPGGEQFF
TRBJ1-2	.	TRBV2	.	TGTGCCGGGACCGGGGGCTACACCTTC	CAGTGGYTF
TRBJ2-7	.	TRBV10-1	.	TGCGCCAGCAGTAACCTAGGGACCTACGAGCAGTACTTC	CASSNLGTYEQYF